This T cell receptor (beta chain) emerged from a study of blood T cell repertoires in COVID-19 (dated by TCRdb to 2019 to 2021). Background for the entire study: Samples from collaborators originated in the United States, Italy and Spain and spanned both the acute and convalescent phases of COVID-19. Where available, HLA class I and class II types were taken from metadata supplied by the sample provider and were not determined by assay-based typing. The material from the prospective study consisted of cDNA or gDNA derived from T cells, B-cell-depleted T cells, or PBMCs. A freely available public database, intended as a resource for researchers studying the immune response to SARS-CoV-2, is where the repertoires were released. The samples were drawn from the first 160 participants of the ongoing ImmuneRACE study and from some 1,300 subjects provided by 6 global collaborators. Sample metadata almost always included a de-identified subject ID, COVID-19 status, age in years and sex. Deeply sampled blood TCRbeta repertoires from subjects exposed to, actively infected with, or recovered from COVID-19 were included in the dataset.

This clone was seen once. Its antigen remains undetermined. Base qualities are missing; no much larger clone stands one base away. Broader findings and caveats from the paper: The quantity of clinical and demographic metadata differed by source and by participant and was supplied without curation.

From the cysteine up to the phenylalanine, the CDR3 has a length of 16 residues. Only CDR3 DNA is held: 48 bases, read in frame from base 1. V was cut back by 4 bases and J by 0 bases, leaving a gap of 14 bases between them. In the germline V gene, CDR1 corresponds to LGHNA and CDR2 to YNFKEQ. Each collaborating institution followed its own protocols to collect whole blood in K2EDTA tubes. For TCRbeta analysis, collaborator samples were shipped as frozen whole blood, as isolated PBMCs, or as DNA extracted from either sample type. TCRbeta CDR3 regions were amplified from genomic DNA by means of the immunoSEQ Assay, a bias-controlled multiplex PCR. The paper's processing steps were these. Nucleated cell counts per sample were estimated from amplification of reference gene primers within the assay. To quantify the absolute abundance of each unique TCRbeta CDR3 rearrangement, sequence reads were collapsed and filtered. For each sample, productive Simpson clonality was calculated as the square root of Simpson's diversity index over productive rearrangements. TCRdb obtained this table from immuneACCESS and retained in-frame rearrangements with V and J assigned. These tables miss some clones; where compared with another copy, unresolved V genes account for less than half of the shortfall, and the remainder is unexplained. Clone size and V and J calls were adopted from that table, with D and trimming inferred from the DNA. The sample includes around 100,000 clones, with 70% to 90% observed a single time. Of the sample, around 3.5% is held by the ten largest clones.

Sequenced sample: peripheral blood. The clonotype comes from a human donor in a cohort sampled during active COVID-19. The rearranged chain carries TRBV4-2 and TRBJ2-3; perhaps TRBD2 is the D gene, with 7 bases matching. This receptor has the CDR3 CASSPQGGHSTDTQYF. The sequenced DNA: TGTGCCAGCAGCCCACAGGGAGGGCATAGCACAGATACGCAGTATTTT.